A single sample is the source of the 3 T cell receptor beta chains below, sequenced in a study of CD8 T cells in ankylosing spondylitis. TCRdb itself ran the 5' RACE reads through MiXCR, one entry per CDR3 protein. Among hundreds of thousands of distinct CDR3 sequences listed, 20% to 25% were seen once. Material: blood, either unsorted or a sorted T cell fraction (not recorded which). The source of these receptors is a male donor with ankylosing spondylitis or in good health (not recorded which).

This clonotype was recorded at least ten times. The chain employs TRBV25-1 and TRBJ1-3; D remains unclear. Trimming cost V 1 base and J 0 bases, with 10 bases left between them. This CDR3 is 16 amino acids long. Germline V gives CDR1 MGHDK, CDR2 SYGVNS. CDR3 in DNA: TGTGCCAGCAGTGAATCAATGGAGAACTCTGGAAACACCATATATTTT. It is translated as CASSESMENSGNTIYF.

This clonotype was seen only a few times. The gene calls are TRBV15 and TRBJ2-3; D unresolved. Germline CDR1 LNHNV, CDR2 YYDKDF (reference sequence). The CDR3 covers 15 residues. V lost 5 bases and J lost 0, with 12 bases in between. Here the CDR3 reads CATSLRADSTDTQYF. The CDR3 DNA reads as TGTGCCACCAGCCTCCGGGCGGATAGCACAGATACGCAGTATTTT.

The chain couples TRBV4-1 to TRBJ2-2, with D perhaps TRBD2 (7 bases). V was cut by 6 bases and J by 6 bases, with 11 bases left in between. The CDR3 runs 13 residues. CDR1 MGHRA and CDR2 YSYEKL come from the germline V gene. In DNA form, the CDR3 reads TGCGCCAGCAGAGGAGGGGGGGCCGGGGAGCTGTTTTTT. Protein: CASRGGGAGELFF.